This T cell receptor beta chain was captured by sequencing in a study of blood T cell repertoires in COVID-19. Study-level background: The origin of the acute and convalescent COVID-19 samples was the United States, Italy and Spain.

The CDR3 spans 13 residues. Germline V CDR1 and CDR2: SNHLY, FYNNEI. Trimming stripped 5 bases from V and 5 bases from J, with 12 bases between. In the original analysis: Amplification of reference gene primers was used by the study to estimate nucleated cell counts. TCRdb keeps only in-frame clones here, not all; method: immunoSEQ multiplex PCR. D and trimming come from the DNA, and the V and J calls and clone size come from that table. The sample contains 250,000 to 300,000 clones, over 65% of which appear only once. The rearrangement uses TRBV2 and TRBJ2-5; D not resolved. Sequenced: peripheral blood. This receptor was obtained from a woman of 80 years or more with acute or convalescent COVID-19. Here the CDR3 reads CASSPGPRETQYF. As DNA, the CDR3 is TGTGCCAGCAGTCCTGGTCCTAGGGAGACCCAGTACTTC.